This T cell receptor (beta chain) is drawn from a study of PD-1 blockade in mismatch repair-deficient tumors. Regarding this clone: Its antigen remains unidentified.

Germline CDR1 reads MNHEY; CDR2 reads SMNVEV (reference sequence). The CDR3 has 13 residues. The V gene lost 7 bases and the J gene lost 1 base, with 10 bases spanning the gap. The table came from immunoSEQ multiplex PCR; TCRdb's copy has only in-frame clones and leaves some out. Of about 68,000 clones in the sample, around 73% were seen once. Mismatch repair deficiency was confirmed in all patients, by PCR or immunohistochemistry. A few pembrolizumab responders had their TCRs sequenced. Findings and caveats of the study: Rapid post-treatment expansion, then contraction, generally preceding radiologic response, marked tumor-resident clones.

This clonotype originated in an adult with mismatch repair-deficient cancer. The chain combines TRBV27 with TRBJ1-1, with a tentative D call TRBD1 (5 bases). The sequencing here drew on peripheral blood, taken 2 weeks after starting pembrolizumab. The CDR3 bases are TGTGCCAGCAAGCAGGGAAGGAACACTGAAGCTTTCTTT. Amino acid sequence: CASKQGRNTEAFF.